Following are 3 T cell receptor beta chains from one sample sequenced in a study of shared T cell receptors in the human thymus. Sequencing was performed with immunoSEQ multiplex PCR; in TCRdb, only in-frame clones are kept and a portion is missing. The data show 500,000 to 850,000 clones, about 89% seen once. This same sample was also part of a study on human thymus T cells.

Specimen: thymocytes. Source of these receptors: a boy younger than two with a congenital heart defect.

This chain joins TRBV20-1 and TRBJ2-1, with D possibly matching TRBD2 (5 bases). CDR1 DFQATT and CDR2 SNEGSKA come from the germline V gene (reference sequence). Trimming took 5 bases from V and 9 from J, leaving 8 bases between them. The CDR3 covers 10 residues. The CDR3: CSADGGEQFF. The CDR3 nucleotides are TGCAGTGCTGATGGAGGTGAGCAGTTCTTC.

The chain links TRBV25-1 to TRBJ1-4, with a possible D match to TRBD1 (5 bases). Trimming shortened V by 0 bases and J by 3 bases, and 8 bases separated the two germline ends. CDR1 and CDR2 (germline): MGHDK, SYGVNS. The CDR3 consists of 15 residues. Written as DNA, the CDR3 is TGTGCCAGCAGTGAATATCGGGGGGCTAATGAAAAACTGTTTTTT. Translation gives CASSEYRGANEKLFF.

The chain employs TRBV7-2 and TRBJ2-1; TRBD2 is a possible D gene (6 bases). The CDR3 consists of 15 residues. Germline CDR1 and CDR2: SGHTA and FQGNSA. V dropped 5 bases and J dropped 2 bases, with 13 bases sitting between them. The CDR3 sequence: CASSTRDFPYNEQFF. DNA for the CDR3: TGTGCCAGCAGCACCAGGGACTTCCCCTACAATGAGCAGTTCTTC.